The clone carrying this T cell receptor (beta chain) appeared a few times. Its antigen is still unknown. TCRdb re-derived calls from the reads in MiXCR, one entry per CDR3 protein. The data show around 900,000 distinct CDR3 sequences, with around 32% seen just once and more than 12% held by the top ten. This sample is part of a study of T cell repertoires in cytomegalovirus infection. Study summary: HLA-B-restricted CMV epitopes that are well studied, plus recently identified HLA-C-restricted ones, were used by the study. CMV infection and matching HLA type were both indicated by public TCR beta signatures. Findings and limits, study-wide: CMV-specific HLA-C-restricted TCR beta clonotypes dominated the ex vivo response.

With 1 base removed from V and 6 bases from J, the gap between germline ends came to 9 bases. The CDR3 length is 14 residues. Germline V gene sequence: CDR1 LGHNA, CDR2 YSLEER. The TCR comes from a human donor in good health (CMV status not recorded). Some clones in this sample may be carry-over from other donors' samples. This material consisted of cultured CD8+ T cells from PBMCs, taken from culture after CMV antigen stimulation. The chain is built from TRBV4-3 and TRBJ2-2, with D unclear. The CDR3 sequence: CASSQGRAAGELFF. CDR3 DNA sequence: TGCGCCAGCAGCCAAGGAAGGGCGGCCGGGGAGCTGTTTTTT.